This T cell receptor beta chain emerged from a study of cytomegalovirus exposure and HLA in healthy donors. The overall study: Roughly 80% of roughly 430 genotyped donors fell in the Caucasian-associated ancestry cluster.

General observations from the study: A prior analysis recorded that most TCR beta V segments were productive about 90% or about 30% of the time. Follow-up analysis seemed to connect common viral pathogens with several of the most significant clusters identified.

CDR1 is GTSNPN, CDR2 SVGIG, per germline (reference sequence). V lost 2 bases and J lost 13, with 17 bases in between. The CDR3 is 12 amino acids. This clone has just one count. No antigen is known for it. Researchers ran the PCR with 60 Vbeta and 13 Jbeta primers. Assay used: immunoSEQ multiplex PCR; TCRdb lists only in-frame clones, some missing. This table has 200,000 to 250,000 clones, approximately 82% appearing once. Material for sequencing was PBMCs. The chain employs TRBV30 and TRBJ2-5, with D possibly being TRBD2 (6 bases). This clonotype was obtained from a man between 18 and 29 years old in good health and CMV-seronegative. This CDR3 reads CAWSRDSVNWYF. The CDR3 DNA reads as TGTGCCTGGAGTCGGGACTCAGTGAATTGGTACTTC.